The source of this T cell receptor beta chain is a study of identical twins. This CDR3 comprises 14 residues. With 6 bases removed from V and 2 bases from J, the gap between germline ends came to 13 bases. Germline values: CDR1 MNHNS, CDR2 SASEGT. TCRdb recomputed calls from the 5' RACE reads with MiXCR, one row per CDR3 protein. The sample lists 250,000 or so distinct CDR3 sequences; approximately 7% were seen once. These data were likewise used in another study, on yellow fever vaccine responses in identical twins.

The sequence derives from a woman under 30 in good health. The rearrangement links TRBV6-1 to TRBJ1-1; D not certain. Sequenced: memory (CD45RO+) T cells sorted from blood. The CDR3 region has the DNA TGTGCCAGCAGAAAAAGGGATTCCAACACTGAAGCTTTCTTT. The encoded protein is CASRKRDSNTEAFF.